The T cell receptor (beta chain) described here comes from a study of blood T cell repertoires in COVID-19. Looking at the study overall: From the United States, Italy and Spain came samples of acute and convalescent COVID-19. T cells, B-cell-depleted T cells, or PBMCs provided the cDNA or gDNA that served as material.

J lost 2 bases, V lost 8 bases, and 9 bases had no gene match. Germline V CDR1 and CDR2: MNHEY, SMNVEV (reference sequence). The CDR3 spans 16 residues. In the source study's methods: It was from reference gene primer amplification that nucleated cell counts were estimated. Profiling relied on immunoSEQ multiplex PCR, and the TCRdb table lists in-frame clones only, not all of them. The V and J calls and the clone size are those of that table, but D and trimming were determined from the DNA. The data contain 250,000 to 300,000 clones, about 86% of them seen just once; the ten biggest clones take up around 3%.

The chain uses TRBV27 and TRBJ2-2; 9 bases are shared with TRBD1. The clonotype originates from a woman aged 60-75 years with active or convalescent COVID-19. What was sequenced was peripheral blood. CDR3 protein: CASLPLDRGNTGELFF. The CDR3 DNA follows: TGTGCCAGCCTCCCGCTGGACAGGGGTAACACCGGGGAGCTGTTTTTT.